This TCR beta chain was captured in a study of preoperative IRX-2 immunotherapy in early breast cancer. The junction had 9 bases not matched to a gene; V was cut back by 9 bases and J by 8 bases. The germline gives CDR1 MRHNA, CDR2 SNTAGT. This CDR3 spans 15 amino acids. Specified treatment: preoperative locoregional IRX-2 cytokine immunotherapy. Profiling relied on immunoSEQ multiplex PCR, and the TCRdb table lists in-frame clones only, not all of them. The table shows around 62,000 clones, with approximately 94% occurring only once. The TCR originated in a human donor with breast cancer. The rearrangement joins TRBV6-4 to TRBJ2-1, with TRBD2 matching 14 bases. The specimen was collected from a patient treated with IRX-2 immunotherapy. The CDR3 region is CARGGTSGSFYEQFF. The CDR3 nucleotides read TGTGCCAGGGGGGGGACTAGCGGGAGTTTTTATGAGCAGTTCTTC.